These 15 T cell receptor beta chains originate from one sample sequenced in a study of cytomegalovirus exposure and HLA in healthy donors. Measured with immunoSEQ multiplex PCR; TCRdb has only the in-frame clones, and not every one. The table includes about 66,000 clones, 90% to 97% detected once. Sequences were obtained from PBMCs. The receptors come from a young man in good health and CMV-seronegative.

The J gene is TRBJ2-3, the V gene TRBV7-2; 9 nucleotides match TRBD2. V trimming: 1 base; J trimming: 4 bases; junction bases outside the gene matches: 15. This CDR3 has 19 residues. Germline V gives CDR1 SGHTA, CDR2 FQGNSA. The CDR3: CASSLEPSGKGRLADTQYF. As DNA, the CDR3 is TGTGCCAGCAGCTTAGAGCCTAGCGGGAAGGGTAGGTTGGCAGATACGCAGTATTTT.

This rearrangement joins TRBV27 to TRBJ2-1, with 11 nucleotides matching TRBD1. The CDR3 consists of 16 residues. Germline V gene lookup returns CDR1 MNHEY and CDR2 SMNVEV (reference sequence). V shed 2 bases, J shed 10 bases, and the junction held 10 bases outside the gene matches. The CDR3 region has the DNA TGTGCCAGCAGTTTAGGGTGGACAGGGGGCGAGCCGGAGCAGTTCTTC. It yields the protein CASSLGWTGGEPEQFF.

J is TRBJ2-1 and V is TRBV7-2; 7 nucleotides align to TRBD2. Germline V gives CDR1 SGHTA, CDR2 FQGNSA. The CDR3 totals 17 residues. V shed 5 bases, J shed 0 bases, and the junction held 10 bases outside the gene matches. CDR3 bases: TGTGCCAGCAGCCGTCAGGCTAGCGGCGCCTCCTACAATGAGCAGTTCTTC. Translating it yields CASSRQASGASYNEQFF.

The genes are TRBV18 and TRBJ1-1, with 8 bases identical to TRBD1. The length of the CDR3 is 18 residues. Germline values: CDR1 KGHSH, CDR2 LQKENI. The V segment lost 3 bases and the J segment 1 base; nucleotides outside the gene matches: 13. Written as DNA, the CDR3 is TGTGCCAGCTCACCTATAACACTAATTGGGACAGGGAACACTGAAGCTTTCTTT. This encodes CASSPITLIGTGNTEAFF. Using reference TRBV18 and TRBJ1-1 for the parts outside the CDR3, the full variable domain is NAGVMQNPRHLVRRRGQEARLRCSPMKGHSHVYWYRQLPEEGLKFMVYLQKENIIDESGMPKERFSAEFPKEGPSILRIQQVVRGDSAAYFCASSPITLIGTGNTEAFFGQGTRLTVV.

The CDR3 sequence is CASSLSFAEKLFF. The CDR3 nucleotides are TGTGCCAGCAGTTTATCTTTTGCGGAAAAACTGTTTTTT. V gene TRBV28 combines with J gene TRBJ1-4; no firm D call. CDR1 MDHEN and CDR2 SYDVKM come from the germline V gene. V lost 1 base to trimming and J lost 8 bases, with 8 bases between them. The CDR3 totals 13 residues.

This chain links TRBV7-2 with TRBJ1-4; 8 bases map to TRBD1. After removal of 1 base from V and 10 bases from J, the junction contained 2 bases not matched to a gene. This CDR3 comprises 13 residues. CDR1 SGHTA and CDR2 FQGNSA come from the germline V gene. The CDR3 region is CASSLEDRVKLFF. DNA of the CDR3: TGTGCCAGCAGCTTAGAGGACAGGGTAAAACTGTTTTTT.

This clone has a single count. The chain has TRBV5-8 and TRBJ1-2; 7 nucleotides line up with TRBD1. CDR1 SGHTS and CDR2 YDEGEE come from the germline V gene. J gave up 8 bases and V 3 bases, and 7 bases lay outside the gene matches. The CDR3 sequence is 13 residues long. The CDR3 reads CASSSLTGLGYTF. The DNA for the CDR3 is TGTGCCAGCAGCTCGTTGACAGGGTTGGGCTACACCTTC.

This chain links TRBV6-6 with TRBJ1-1; 7 bases are shared with TRBD1. In germline, CDR1 is MNHNY, CDR2 SVGAGI (reference sequence). This CDR3 region has 12 residues. V trimming: 1 base; J trimming: 7 bases; junction bases outside the gene matches: 0. CDR3 in amino acids: CASSYYRGEAFF. The CDR3 DNA follows: TGTGCCAGCAGTTACTACAGGGGTGAAGCTTTCTTT.

The genes are TRBV6-1 and TRBJ2-2; D remains ambiguous. Trimming removed 5 bases from V and 2 bases from J, with 9 bases in between. The CDR3 is made up of 14 amino acids. Germline V gene data show CDR1 as MNHNS and CDR2 as SASEGT. This chain's CDR3 is CASSLNTNTGELFF. CDR3 nucleotides: TGTGCCAGCAGTTTAAACACCAACACCGGGGAGCTGTTTTTT.

The chain is built from TRBV28 and TRBJ2-7; 11 bases map to TRBD2. The CDR3 sequence is 15 residues long. Germline CDR1 and CDR2: MDHEN and SYDVKM. Trimming removed 6 bases from V and 4 bases from J; junction bases left unmatched: 8. The CDR3 nucleotides are TGTGCCAGCAGAGTCACCGGGACTAGCGGATACGAGCAGTACTTC. Protein: CASRVTGTSGYEQYF.

The chain is built from TRBV7-8 and TRBJ2-1; tentatively, D is TRBD1 (5 bases). The germline V and J ends were trimmed by 5 bases and 9 bases, with 26 bases remaining between them. In germline, CDR1 is SGHVS, CDR2 FQNEAQ. CDR3 length: 17 residues. This chain's CDR3 is CASSPGRWLPVTVEQFF. The CDR3, as DNA: TGTGCCAGCAGCCCAGGGCGGTGGCTACCCGTCACGGTTGAGCAGTTCTTC.

This chain connects TRBV4-2 to TRBJ2-2; 8 bases agree with TRBD2. Losses at the gene ends were 1 base for V and 5 bases for J; bases not matched to a gene: 6. The CDR3 spans 16 residues. CDR1 is LGHNA and CDR2 is YNFKEQ in the germline V gene. The CDR3 sequence is CASSQVRSGSTGELFF. As DNA, the CDR3 is TGTGCCAGCAGCCAAGTCCGCAGCGGGAGTACCGGGGAGCTGTTTTTT.

The chain joins TRBV5-4 to TRBJ1-2; 8 bases agree with TRBD1. V shed 3 bases and J 4 bases; nucleotides not matched to a gene: 8. CDR1 and CDR2 from the germline V gene are SGHNT and YYREEE (reference sequence). The CDR3 is made up of 15 amino acids. The CDR3 nucleotides are TGTGCCAGCAGCTCGCCGGGACAGGCGACCTATGGCTACACCTTC. Residues: CASSSPGQATYGYTF.

This chain connects TRBV28 to TRBJ2-3, with D uncertain. V shed 5 bases and J shed 5 bases, with 5 bases lying between them. This CDR3 has 11 amino acids. Germline CDR1 reads MDHEN; CDR2 reads SYDVKM. In DNA form, the CDR3 reads TGTGCCAGCAGTCTGAGAGATACGCAGTATTTT. Its protein is CASSLRDTQYF.

The chain uses TRBV7-2 and TRBJ2-3, with 9 bases lining up with TRBD2. The CDR3 has 16 amino acids. From germline, CDR1 is SGHTA and CDR2 FQGNSA. After removal of 2 bases from V and 3 bases from J, the junction contained 6 bases not matched to a gene. CDR3 sequence: CASSLISSGRTDTQYF. DNA of the CDR3: TGTGCCAGCAGCTTAATCAGTAGCGGGAGAACAGATACGCAGTATTTT.